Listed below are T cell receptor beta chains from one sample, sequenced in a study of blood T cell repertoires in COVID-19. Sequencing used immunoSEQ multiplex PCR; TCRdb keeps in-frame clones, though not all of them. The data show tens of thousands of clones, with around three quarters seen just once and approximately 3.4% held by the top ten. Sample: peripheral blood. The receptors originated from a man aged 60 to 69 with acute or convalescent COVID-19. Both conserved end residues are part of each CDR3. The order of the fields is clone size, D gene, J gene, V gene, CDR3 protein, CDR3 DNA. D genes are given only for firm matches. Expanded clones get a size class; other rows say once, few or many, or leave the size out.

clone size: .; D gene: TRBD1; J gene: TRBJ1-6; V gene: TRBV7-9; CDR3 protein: CASRGTGDGSPLHF; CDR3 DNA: TGTGCCAGCAGGGGGACAGGGGACGGCTCACCCCTCCACTTT
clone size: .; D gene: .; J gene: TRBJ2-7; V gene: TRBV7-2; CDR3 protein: CASSLGGTGSSYEQYF; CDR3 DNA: TGTGCCAGCAGCTTAGGGGGGACTGGAAGCTCCTACGAGCAGTACTTC
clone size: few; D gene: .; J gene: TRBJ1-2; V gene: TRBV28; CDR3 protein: CASSPIVSTGRRGYTF; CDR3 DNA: TGTGCCAGCAGTCCAATCGTTTCAACAGGGCGTCGAGGCTACACCTTC
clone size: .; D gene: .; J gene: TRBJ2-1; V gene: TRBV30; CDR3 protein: CAWKGYNEQFF; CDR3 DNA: TGTGCCTGGAAGGGGTACAATGAGCAGTTCTTC
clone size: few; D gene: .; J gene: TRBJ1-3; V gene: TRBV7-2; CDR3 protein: CASSVIRGAPENTIYF; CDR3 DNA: TGTGCCAGCAGCGTTATCAGGGGTGCCCCTGAAAACACCATATATTTT
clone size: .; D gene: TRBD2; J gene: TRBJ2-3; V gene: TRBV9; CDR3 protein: CASSVGRAGGLTSDVDTQYF; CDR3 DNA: TGTGCCAGCAGCGTAGGTCGAGCGGGAGGCCTAACTTCTGATGTAGATACGCAGTATTTT
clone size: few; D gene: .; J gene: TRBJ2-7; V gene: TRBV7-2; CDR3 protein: CASSSDGVGEQYF; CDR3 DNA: TGTGCCAGCAGTTCGGACGGGGTGGGAGAGCAGTACTTC
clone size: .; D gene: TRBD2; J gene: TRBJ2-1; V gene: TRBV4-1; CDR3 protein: CASSQAGGPVGNEQFF; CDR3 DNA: TGCGCCAGCAGCCAAGCGGGAGGGCCTGTGGGGAATGAGCAGTTCTTC
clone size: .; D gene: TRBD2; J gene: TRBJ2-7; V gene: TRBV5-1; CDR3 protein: CASSFESSGNEQYF; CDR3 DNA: TGCGCCAGCAGCTTCGAGTCTAGCGGGAACGAGCAGTACTTC
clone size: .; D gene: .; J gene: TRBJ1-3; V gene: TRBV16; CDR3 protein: CASSPAGSGNTIYF; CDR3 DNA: TGTGCCAGCAGCCCCGCGGGATCCGGAAACACCATATATTTT
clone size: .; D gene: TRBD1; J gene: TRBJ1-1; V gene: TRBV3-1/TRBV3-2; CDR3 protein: CASSALRGSTEAFF; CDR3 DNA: TGTGCCAGCAGCGCCCTCAGGGGGAGCACTGAAGCTTTCTTT